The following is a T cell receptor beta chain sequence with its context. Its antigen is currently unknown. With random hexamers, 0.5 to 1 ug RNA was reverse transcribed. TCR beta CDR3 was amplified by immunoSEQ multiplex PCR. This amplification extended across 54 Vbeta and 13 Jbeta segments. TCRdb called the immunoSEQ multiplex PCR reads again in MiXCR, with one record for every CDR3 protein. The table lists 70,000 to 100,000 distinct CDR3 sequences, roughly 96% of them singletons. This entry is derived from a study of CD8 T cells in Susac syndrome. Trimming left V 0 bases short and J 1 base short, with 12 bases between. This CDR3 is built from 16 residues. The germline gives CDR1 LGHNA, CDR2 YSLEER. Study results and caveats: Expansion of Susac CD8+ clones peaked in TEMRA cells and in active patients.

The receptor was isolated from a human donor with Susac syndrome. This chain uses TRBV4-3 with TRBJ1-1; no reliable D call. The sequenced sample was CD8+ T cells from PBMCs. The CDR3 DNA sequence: TGCGCCAGCAGCCAAGATTACCGGGTCACGAACACTGAAGCTTTCTTT. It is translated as CASSQDYRVTNTEAFF.